A single sample is the source of the 23 T cell receptor beta chains below, sequenced in a study of CD8 T cells in ankylosing spondylitis. From the 5' RACE reads, TCRdb called clonotypes with MiXCR, one entry per CDR3 protein. The data show 300,000 to 350,000 distinct CDR3 sequences, around 20% seen once. Sequenced input: blood, either unsorted or a sorted T cell fraction (not recorded which). All receptors come from a female donor with ankylosing spondylitis or in good health (not recorded which).

This clonotype has a handful of counts. This chain connects TRBV4-3 to TRBJ2-5; D gene uncertain. Trimming removed 4 bases from V and 2 bases from J, with 17 bases in between. The CDR3 contains 16 residues. CDR1 is LGHNA, CDR2 YSLEER, per germline. The CDR3 DNA reads as TGCGCCAGCAGCCGGCTGTGGGCTGGGGATCAAGAGACCCAGTACTTC. Translated: CASSRLWAGDQETQYF.

This clonotype showed up many times. This chain connects TRBV5-1 to TRBJ2-7, with 8 bases aligning to TRBD2. The junction had 12 bases not matched to a gene; V was cut back by 7 bases and J by 6 bases. Germline CDR1 SGHRS, CDR2 YFSETQ. The CDR3 consists of 14 residues. CDR3 in DNA: TGCGCCAGCTTCCCGGGAGGGAGGTATGGCGAGCAGTACTTC. Amino acid sequence: CASFPGGRYGEQYF. Using reference TRBV5-1 and TRBJ2-7 for the parts outside the CDR3, the full variable domain is KAGVTQTPRYLIKTRGQQVTLSCSPISGHRSVSWYQQTPGQGLQFLFEYFSETQRNKGNFPGRFSGRQFSNSRSEMNVSTLELGDSALYLCASFPGGRYGEQYFGPGTRLTVT.

V usage is TRBV29-1 and J usage is TRBJ2-7; D gene unclear. The ends were cut back, 4 bases at V and 1 base at J, with 11 bases in the middle. Germline V gene data show CDR1 as SQVTM and CDR2 as ANQGSEA. CDR3 length: 13 residues. DNA of the CDR3: TGCAGCGTTGGGTGGTTCGGGTCCTACGAGCAGTACTTC. Translating gives CSVGWFGSYEQYF.

The chain is built from TRBV7-9 and TRBJ2-7; no reliable D call. CDR3 length equals 16 residues. The V and J ends lost 3 bases and 1 base respectively, with 16 bases between them. Looked up from germline, CDR1 is SEHNR and CDR2 is FQNEAQ (reference sequence). CDR3 sequence: CASSFGSLSGSYEQYF. DNA for the CDR3: TGTGCCAGCAGCTTCGGGTCTCTCTCGGGTTCCTACGAGCAGTACTTC.

The CDR3 region has the DNA TGTGCCAGCAGTGAGGGGGGTGCTTATCAGCCCCAGCATTTT. Translated: CASSEGGAYQPQHF. The chain recombines TRBV6-5 with TRBJ1-5; D might be TRBD1 (6 bases). This CDR3 has 14 residues. The germline V and J ends were trimmed by 5 bases and 5 bases, with 13 bases remaining between them. Germline values: CDR1 MNHEY, CDR2 SVGAGI.

The rearrangement links TRBV6-5 to TRBJ2-7; D remains unclear. The CDR3 has 11 amino acids. The germline CDR1 and CDR2 sequences are MNHEY and SVGAGI. The V end was cut by 6 bases, the J end by 7 bases, with 10 bases between. The CDR3 DNA follows: TGTGCCAGCAGGCTCCGGGCGGAGCAGTACTTC. This translates into CASRLRAEQYF.

This clonotype was recorded many times. CDR3 DNA sequence: TGTGCCAGCAGTTTAGAAACTCAGCCCCAGCATTTT. The encoded protein is CASSLETQPQHF. The rearrangement uses TRBV12-3 or TRBV12-4 and TRBJ1-5; D is unclear. V dropped 1 base and J dropped 6 bases, with 4 bases sitting between them. CDR3 length equals 12 residues.

The chain carries TRBV15 and TRBJ1-4; D ambiguous. The CDR3 covers 15 residues. With 0 bases removed from V and 7 bases from J, the gap between germline ends came to 12 bases. Germline CDR1 reads LNHNV; CDR2 reads YYDKDF (reference sequence). The chain's CDR3 is CATSRDAGEGEKLFF. The CDR3 region has the DNA TGTGCCACCAGCAGAGATGCGGGCGAGGGTGAAAAACTGTTTTTT.

This clonotype was recorded at least ten times. The chain combines TRBV5-5 with TRBJ2-7; D is uncertain. With 0 bases removed from V and 8 bases from J, the gap between germline ends came to 6 bases. This CDR3 is built from 11 residues. Germline V lookup: CDR1 SGHKS, CDR2 YYEKEE (reference sequence). CDR3 nucleotide sequence: TGTGCCAGCAGCTTGGTTGGGCAGCAGTACTTC. Translation gives CASSLVGQQYF.

This clonotype was recorded a few times. The J gene is TRBJ2-1, the V gene TRBV5-5; 8 bases are shared with TRBD1. The ends lost 2 bases at V and 6 bases at J; junction bases unmatched: 4. The CDR3 sequence is 14 residues long. Germline V gene sequence: CDR1 SGHKS, CDR2 YYEKEE (reference sequence). CDR3 DNA: TGTGCCAGCAGCTTTCAGGGGGCGCGCAATGAGCAGTTCTTC. Protein: CASSFQGARNEQFF.

This clonotype has a handful of counts. The chain has TRBV5-1 and TRBJ2-1, with 8 positions matching TRBD2. V shed 5 bases, J shed 9 bases, and the junction held 7 bases outside the gene matches. This CDR3 is 13 amino acids long. Germline CDR1 and CDR2: SGHRS and YFSETQ. The chain's CDR3 is CASRIAGSGEQFF. The DNA for the CDR3 is TGCGCCAGCAGAATAGCGGGGTCGGGTGAGCAGTTCTTC.

This rearrangement joins TRBV20-1 to TRBJ1-4; D call uncertain. This CDR3 spans 14 amino acids. Between the trimmed V and J ends, which lost 1 base and 4 bases, there was a span of 10 bases. Germline CDR1 and CDR2: DFQATT and SNEGSKA (reference sequence). CDR3 DNA sequence: TGCAGTGCTAGAGTAGCAGTCCATAATGAAAAACTGTTTTTT. Its protein is CSARVAVHNEKLFF.

The J gene is TRBJ1-1, the V gene TRBV7-2; no definite D call. Trimming took 1 base from V and 9 from J, leaving 18 bases between them. The CDR3 extends over 15 amino acids. Germline V gives CDR1 SGHTA, CDR2 FQGNSA. This CDR3 reads CASSLGGRRENQAFF. CDR3 in DNA: TGTGCCAGCAGCTTAGGCGGAAGGCGGGAGAACCAAGCTTTCTTT.

V gene TRBV20-1 combines with J gene TRBJ1-5, with D possibly matching TRBD1 (6 bases). Per the germline V gene, CDR1 is DFQATT and CDR2 is SNEGSKA (reference sequence). This CDR3 is built from 14 residues. The V and J ends lost 4 bases and 0 bases respectively, with 10 bases between them. This CDR3 reads CSATQGNSNQPQHF. CDR3 DNA: TGCAGTGCTACCCAGGGGAATAGCAATCAGCCCCAGCATTTT.

This clonotype was picked up a small number of times. The chain links TRBV7-2 to TRBJ1-4; 7 bases agree with TRBD1. The CDR3 has 15 residues. CDR1 is SGHTA and CDR2 is FQGNSA in the germline V gene. With V trimmed by 4 bases and J by 4 bases, 6 bases remained unmatched. The CDR3 protein is CASSSQGSHNEKLFF. The CDR3 region has the DNA TGTGCCAGCAGCTCACAGGGGTCCCATAATGAAAAACTGTTTTTT. The variable domain in full, completed from reference TRBV7-2 and TRBJ1-4, reads GAGVSQSPSNKVTEKGKDVELRCDPISGHTALYWYRQSLGQGLEFLIYFQGNSAPDKSGLPSDRFSAERTGGSVSTLTIQRTQQEDSAVYLCASSSQGSHNEKLFFGSGTQLSVL.

This clonotype was found a few times. This chain connects TRBV10-1 to TRBJ2-7; 8 bases agree with TRBD1. V trimming: 3 bases; J trimming: 1 base; junction bases outside the gene matches: 5. The CDR3 is made up of 15 amino acids. From germline, CDR1 is WNHNN and CDR2 SYGVQD (reference sequence). DNA for the CDR3: TGCGCCAGCAGTGACTCAGGGGGCCGTTCCTACGAGCAGTACTTC. It codes for CASSDSGGRSYEQYF.

CDR3 amino acids: CSARTPRGLGGELFF. The CDR3 DNA sequence: TGCAGTGCTAGAACCCCCAGGGGACTCGGGGGGGAGCTGTTTTTT. The chain employs TRBV20-1 and TRBJ2-2; D may correspond to TRBD1 or TRBD2 (6 bases each). Germline assignment: CDR1 DFQATT and CDR2 SNEGSKA (reference sequence). This CDR3 is built from 15 residues. The V end lost 2 bases, the J end lost 8 bases, and 18 bases lay between the germline ends.

The chain links TRBV20-1 to TRBJ2-7; 7 bases map to TRBD2. This CDR3 has 19 residues. Germline CDR1 reads DFQATT; CDR2 reads SNEGSKA (reference sequence). Germline trimming cut 1 base from V and 0 bases from J; bases unmatched to any gene: 18. Written as DNA, the CDR3 is TGCAGTGCTAGAGTAGACCTAGCGGACCAACGATCGTACTCCTACGAGCAGTACTTC. It translates to CSARVDLADQRSYSYEQYF.

There are many counts of this clonotype. The chain recombines TRBV5-1 with TRBJ1-1; D remains ambiguous. CDR1 and CDR2 (germline): SGHRS, YFSETQ. There are 12 residues in the CDR3. V was clipped by 0 bases and J by 4 bases, with 4 bases between them. CDR3 coding DNA: TGCGCCAGCAGCTTGGATACCACTGAAGCTTTCTTT. It encodes CASSLDTTEAFF. Using reference TRBV5-1 and TRBJ1-1 for the parts outside the CDR3, the full variable domain is KAGVTQTPRYLIKTRGQQVTLSCSPISGHRSVSWYQQTPGQGLQFLFEYFSETQRNKGNFPGRFSGRQFSNSRSEMNVSTLELGDSALYLCASSLDTTEAFFGQGTRLTVV.

The gene calls are TRBV7-2 and TRBJ1-5; possibly TRBD1 for D (6 bases). The CDR3 runs 14 residues. Trimming removed 1 base from V and 5 bases from J, with 9 bases in between. Germline CDR1 reads SGHTA; CDR2 reads FQGNSA. CDR3 in DNA: TGTGCCAGCAGCTTAGAACAGGGCTATCAGCCCCAGCATTTT. Its protein product is CASSLEQGYQPQHF.

This clonotype has a handful of counts. This chain connects TRBV19 to TRBJ1-4; D call uncertain. V was shortened by 5 bases and J by 4 bases, with 20 bases between the two germline ends. There are 17 residues in the CDR3. Germline V gene data show CDR1 as LNHDA and CDR2 as SQIVND (reference sequence). As DNA, the CDR3 is TGTGCCAGTAGTCACCTCGGCTCCCGGAGGGTTAATGAAAAACTGTTTTTT. Residues: CASSHLGSRRVNEKLFF.

The CDR3 DNA sequence: TGTGCCAGCAGTTCTGGACAGGGGAGGCAGACCCAGTACTTC. Translated, it gives CASSSGQGRQTQYF. The chain has TRBV27 and TRBJ2-5; 9 nucleotides match TRBD1. The CDR3 is 14 residues long. Germline lookup yields CDR1 MNHEY and CDR2 SMNVEV (reference sequence). V was clipped by 4 bases and J by 6 bases; unmatched bases: 6.

This clonotype was seen more than once but under ten times. The chain links TRBV4-1 to TRBJ2-7, with D unresolved. Trimming pared 1 base from V and 1 base from J, leaving 8 bases between. Germline CDR1 is MGHRA and CDR2 is YSYEKL. This CDR3 spans 14 amino acids. The CDR3 spells CASSQVGNSYEQYF. CDR3 DNA: TGCGCCAGCAGCCAAGTTGGCAATTCCTACGAGCAGTACTTC.